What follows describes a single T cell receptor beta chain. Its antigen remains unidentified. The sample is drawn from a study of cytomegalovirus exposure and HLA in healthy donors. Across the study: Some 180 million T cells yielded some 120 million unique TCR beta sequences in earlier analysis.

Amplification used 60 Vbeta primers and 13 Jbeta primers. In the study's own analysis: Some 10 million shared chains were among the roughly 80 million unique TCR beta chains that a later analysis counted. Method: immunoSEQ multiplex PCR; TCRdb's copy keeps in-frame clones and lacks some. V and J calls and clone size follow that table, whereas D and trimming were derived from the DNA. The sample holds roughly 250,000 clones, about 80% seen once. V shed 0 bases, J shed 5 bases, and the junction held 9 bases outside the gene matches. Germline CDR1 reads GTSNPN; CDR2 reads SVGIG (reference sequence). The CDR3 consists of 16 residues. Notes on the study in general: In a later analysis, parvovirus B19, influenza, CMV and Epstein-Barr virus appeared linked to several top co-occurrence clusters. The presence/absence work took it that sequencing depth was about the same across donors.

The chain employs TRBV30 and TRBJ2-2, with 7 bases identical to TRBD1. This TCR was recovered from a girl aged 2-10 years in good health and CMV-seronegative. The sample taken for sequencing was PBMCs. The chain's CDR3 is CAWSVIRGQWTGELFF. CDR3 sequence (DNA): TGTGCCTGGAGTGTAATTAGGGGACAGTGGACCGGGGAGCTGTTTTTT.